The 28 T cell receptor beta chains below all came from one sample that was sequenced in a study of memory CD4+ T cells and cytomegalovirus serostatus (dated by TCRdb to about 2019). Single viable CD3+CD4+CD8-CD45RO+ cells were sorted as memory CD4+ T cells on a FACSAria II. Library prep was done by the immunoSEQ multiplex PCR assay. Held by TCRdb, this immuneACCESS table contains in-frame sequences only and omits some clones. Under half of the omission traces to an unresolved V gene where checked; the cause of the rest is unknown. This sample holds fewer than 40,000 clones; roughly 85% were observed only once. Clones ranked in the top ten supply about 5.8% of the sample. The sample consisted of memory CD4+ T cells from blood. These receptors were collected from an adult in good health and CMV-seropositive.

V usage is TRBV25-1 and J usage is TRBJ1-1; D not certain. Germline-derived CDR1 and CDR2 are MGHDK and SYGVNS. This CDR3 has 15 residues. Trimming shortened V by 3 bases and J by 1 base, and 12 bases separated the two germline ends. This chain's CDR3 is CASSDTRRGNTEAFF. In nucleotides, the CDR3 is TGTGCCAGCAGTGATACTCGTCGTGGGAACACTGAAGCTTTCTTT.

The genes are TRBV9 and TRBJ1-1, with D maybe TRBD1 (6 bases). This CDR3 region has 15 residues. Germline V gene data show CDR1 as SGDLS and CDR2 as YYNGEE. The V end lost 3 bases, the J end lost 4 bases, and 16 bases lay between the germline ends. The CDR3 DNA is TGTGCCAGCAGCGAGCAATCGGGGGGCACCACTGAAGCTTTCTTT. It translates to CASSEQSGGTTEAFF. Drawing the rest from reference TRBV9 and TRBJ1-1, the complete variable domain is DSGVTQTPKHLITATGQRVTLRCSPRSGDLSVYWYQQSLDQGLQFLIQYYNGEERAKGNILERFSAQQFPDLHSELNLSSLELGDSALYFCASSEQSGGTTEAFFGQGTRLTVV.

The rearrangement links TRBV7-2 to TRBJ2-7; D unclear. Germline V gives CDR1 SGHTA, CDR2 FQGNSA. The CDR3 is made up of 12 amino acids. Trimming shortened V by 4 bases and J by 0 bases, and 4 bases separated the two germline ends. Here the CDR3 reads CASSSSSYEQYF. CDR3 bases: TGTGCCAGCAGCTCGTCCTCCTACGAGCAGTACTTC.

This clone has more than one count but fewer than ten. The rearrangement links TRBV5-4 to TRBJ2-1, with a possible D match to TRBD2 (7 bases). V was trimmed by 4 bases and J by 0 bases, leaving 17 bases between them. The CDR3 is 17 residues long. In germline, CDR1 is SGHNT, CDR2 YYREEE (reference sequence). The CDR3 DNA sequence: TGTGCCAGCAGCCTACCCGGGGGGCGGGGCTCCTACAATGAGCAGTTCTTC. It is translated as CASSLPGGRGSYNEQFF.

The CDR3 DNA sequence: TGCGCCAGCAGCCTGGGACTGAAAGAGACCCAGTACTTC. This codes for CASSLGLKETQYF. The chain is built from TRBV4-1 and TRBJ2-5; D might be TRBD2 (6 bases). Germline V gives CDR1 MGHRA, CDR2 YSYEKL. V was pared by 4 bases and J by 3 bases, with 9 bases between. CDR3 length: 13 residues.

The chain has TRBV5-1 and TRBJ2-5; TRBD2 is a possible D gene (6 bases). The germline V and J ends were trimmed by 2 bases and 1 base, with 12 bases remaining between them. Germline lookup yields CDR1 SGHRS and CDR2 YFSETQ. CDR3 length: 15 residues. CDR3 amino acids: CASSFGGVTQETQYF. The CDR3 DNA follows: TGCGCCAGCAGCTTCGGGGGAGTTACCCAAGAGACCCAGTACTTC. Drawing the rest from reference TRBV5-1 and TRBJ2-5, the complete variable domain is KAGVTQTPRYLIKTRGQQVTLSCSPISGHRSVSWYQQTPGQGLQFLFEYFSETQRNKGNFPGRFSGRQFSNSRSEMNVSTLELGDSALYLCASSFGGVTQETQYFGPGTRLLVL.

The CDR3 is CASSPRQGSGYTF. For the CDR3, the DNA is TGCGCCAGCAGCCCCAGACAGGGATCGGGCTACACCTTC. The chain uses TRBV5-1 and TRBJ1-2, with 7 bases identical to TRBD1. The CDR3 is 13 amino acids. With V trimmed by 4 bases and J by 8 bases, 8 bases remained unmatched. Germline CDR1 is SGHRS and CDR2 is YFSETQ. The full variable domain, in which reference TRBV5-1 and TRBJ1-2 provide the parts outside the CDR3, is KAGVTQTPRYLIKTRGQQVTLSCSPISGHRSVSWYQQTPGQGLQFLFEYFSETQRNKGNFPGRFSGRQFSNSRSEMNVSTLELGDSALYLCASSPRQGSGYTFGSGTRLTVV.

This clone turned up a few times. The J gene is TRBJ2-4, the V gene TRBV4-1, with 8 nucleotides matching TRBD2. This CDR3 has 19 amino acids. Germline trimming cut 4 bases from V and 0 bases from J; bases unmatched to any gene: 14. The germline V gene has CDR1 MGHRA and CDR2 YSYEKL. CDR3 bases: TGCGCCAGCAGCCGGCAACCAGCGGGAGTTCCTTTAGCCAAAAACATTCAGTACTTC. Its translation is CASSRQPAGVPLAKNIQYF.

The chain employs TRBV15 and TRBJ1-1; D gene ambiguous. V lost 0 bases and J 1 base, leaving 6 bases between the germline ends. Germline V gene lookup returns CDR1 LNHNV and CDR2 YYDKDF (reference sequence). There are 14 residues in the CDR3. The CDR3 DNA reads TGTGCCACCAGCAGAGATGGCAAGAACACTGAAGCTTTCTTT. Translation: CATSRDGKNTEAFF.

In DNA, the CDR3 is TGCGCCAGCAGCTTGATGGGGTACGGGGTCACAGATACGCAGTATTTT. This sequence encodes CASSLMGYGVTDTQYF. The chain is built from TRBV5-1 and TRBJ2-3, with a weak D call TRBD2 (5 bases). With 1 base removed from V and 2 bases from J, the gap between germline ends came to 14 bases. CDR1 is SGHRS, CDR2 YFSETQ, per germline. The CDR3 is 16 amino acids.

The rearrangement links TRBV7-9 to TRBJ2-3; the D is unclear. V lost 6 bases to trimming and J lost 2 bases, with 6 bases between them. The germline V gene encodes CDR1 SEHNR and CDR2 FQNEAQ (reference sequence). The CDR3 totals 12 residues. The CDR3 coding sequence is TGTGCCAGCAGGAGGCTCACAGATACGCAGTATTTT. As protein: CASRRLTDTQYF.

The rearrangement links TRBV4-2 to TRBJ1-2; maybe TRBD1 (6 bases). The CDR3 consists of 13 residues. CDR1 is LGHNA and CDR2 is YNFKEQ in the germline V gene. V was cut by 0 bases and J by 8 bases, with 10 bases left in between. For the CDR3, the DNA is TGTGCCAGCAGCCAAGAGGGGGCGAAAGGCTACACCTTC. Translated, it gives CASSQEGAKGYTF.

The chain is built from TRBV5-1 and TRBJ2-4, with a weak D call TRBD1 (6 bases). V shed 0 bases and J shed 4 bases, with 17 bases lying between them. The CDR3 is made up of 17 amino acids. Germline loops: CDR1 SGHRS, CDR2 YFSETQ. CDR3 region: CASSLEFTGTPKNIQYF. Here the CDR3 DNA reads TGCGCCAGCAGCTTGGAATTCACCGGGACACCTAAAAACATTCAGTACTTC. The full variable domain, its missing parts supplied by reference TRBV5-1 and TRBJ2-4, is KAGVTQTPRYLIKTRGQQVTLSCSPISGHRSVSWYQQTPGQGLQFLFEYFSETQRNKGNFPGRFSGRQFSNSRSEMNVSTLELGDSALYLCASSLEFTGTPKNIQYFGAGTRLSVL.

The chain is built from TRBV5-1 and TRBJ2-3; D remains ambiguous. Germline lookup yields CDR1 SGHRS and CDR2 YFSETQ. With 4 bases removed from V and 2 bases from J, the gap between germline ends came to 8 bases. This CDR3 comprises 13 residues. In nucleotides, the CDR3 is TGCGCCAGCAGCGAACGGACCACAGATACGCAGTATTTT. It translates to CASSERTTDTQYF. The full variable domain, in which reference TRBV5-1 and TRBJ2-3 provide the parts outside the CDR3, is KAGVTQTPRYLIKTRGQQVTLSCSPISGHRSVSWYQQTPGQGLQFLFEYFSETQRNKGNFPGRFSGRQFSNSRSEMNVSTLELGDSALYLCASSERTTDTQYFGPGTRLTVL.

The genes are TRBV27 and TRBJ1-2; tentative D call: TRBD1 (6 bases). Germline V gives CDR1 MNHEY, CDR2 SMNVEV (reference sequence). V was cut by 3 bases and J by 5 bases, with 16 bases left in between. This CDR3 contains 15 residues. The CDR3 DNA is TGTGCCAGCAGTTTTACGGCACAGGGCTCGTATGGCTACACCTTC. Translation gives CASSFTAQGSYGYTF.

The V and J genes are TRBV29-1 and TRBJ1-4, with unresolved D. CDR1 and CDR2 from the germline V gene are SQVTM and ANQGSEA. V lost 4 bases and J lost 8, with 14 bases in between. The CDR3 contains 13 residues. The CDR3 DNA reads as TGCAGCGTTGCACGAGGAGGTCAGGAAAAACTGTTTTTT. Amino acids: CSVARGGQEKLFF.

The chain combines TRBV7-3 with TRBJ2-3, with 10 nucleotides matching TRBD1. The CDR3 spans 15 residues. The junction had 6 bases not matched to a gene; V was cut back by 6 bases and J by 3 bases. CDR1 and CDR2 from the germline V gene are SGHTA and FQGTGA. The chain's CDR3 is CASSSTGGRTDTQYF. Here the CDR3 DNA reads TGTGCCAGCAGTTCGACAGGGGGCAGGACAGATACGCAGTATTTT.

The chain is built from TRBV20-1 and TRBJ2-5; D is unclear. Germline V CDR1 and CDR2: DFQATT, SNEGSKA (reference sequence). Trimming removed 7 bases at V and 0 bases at J, with 6 bases between. The CDR3 contains 11 residues. The DNA of the CDR3 is TGCAGTGATAGGGACCAAGAGACCCAGTACTTC. It is translated as CSDRDQETQYF.

The chain couples TRBV7-2 to TRBJ2-2; no firm D call. The CDR3 is 15 amino acids. V lost 1 base to trimming and J lost 5 bases, with 11 bases between them. Germline CDR1 and CDR2: SGHTA and FQGNSA. CDR3 amino acids: CASSLGVLRTGELFF. The DNA for the CDR3 is TGTGCCAGCAGCTTAGGGGTTCTGAGGACCGGGGAGCTGTTTTTT.

The rearrangement links TRBV7-9 to TRBJ2-7; D is uncertain. Between the trimmed V and J ends, which lost 5 bases and 0 bases, there was a span of 2 bases. This CDR3 region has 11 residues. The germline CDR1 and CDR2 sequences are SEHNR and FQNEAQ (reference sequence). Here the CDR3 DNA reads TGTGCCAGCAGCCACTCCTACGAGCAGTACTTC. Translating it yields CASSHSYEQYF.

The chain is built from TRBV6-5 and TRBJ2-6; D remains ambiguous. The CDR3 sequence is 15 residues long. Germline V CDR1 and CDR2: MNHEY, SVGAGI. Between the trimmed V and J ends, which lost 6 bases and 0 bases, there was a span of 9 bases. CDR3 nucleotides: TGTGCCAGCAGCCCAGCCCTCTCTGGGGCCAACGTCCTGACTTTC. Translating gives CASSPALSGANVLTF.

This chain joins TRBV7-2 and TRBJ2-4, with TRBD1 as a possible D gene (6 bases). The CDR3 extends over 16 amino acids. In germline, CDR1 is SGHTA, CDR2 FQGNSA. V was pared by 1 base and J by 5 bases, with 15 bases between. CDR3 in DNA: TGTGCCAGCAGCTTAGGCAGTGGCCAGGGGCAAAACATTCAGTACTTC. Translated: CASSLGSGQGQNIQYF.

This clone has only a few counts. V gene TRBV4-1 combines with J gene TRBJ1-2, with no clear D. From germline, CDR1 is MGHRA and CDR2 YSYEKL. Trimming took off 0 bases at V and 5 bases at J, with 16 bases between the two ends. The CDR3 loop spans 16 amino acids. This CDR3 is CASSQDTREAGYGYTF. The CDR3 bases are TGCGCCAGCAGCCAAGATACCCGGGAGGCGGGGTATGGCTACACCTTC.

This chain uses TRBV7-2 with TRBJ2-3, with 9 bases identical to TRBD1. Trimming at V came to 5 bases and at J to 4 bases, leaving 10 bases not matched to a gene. The CDR3 spans 16 residues. From germline, CDR1 is SGHTA and CDR2 FQGNSA. The CDR3 region is CASSPHVNRGPDTQYF. The CDR3 DNA is TGTGCCAGCAGCCCTCATGTGAACAGGGGGCCAGATACGCAGTATTTT.

J is TRBJ1-2 and V is TRBV7-6; D remains unclear. The CDR3 contains 15 residues. V dropped 1 base and J dropped 5 bases, with 14 bases sitting between them. The germline V gene encodes CDR1 SGHVS and CDR2 FNYEAQ. The CDR3 spells CASSLGAHSLYGYTF. In DNA form, the CDR3 reads TGTGCCAGCAGCTTAGGGGCACATTCCTTGTATGGCTACACCTTC.

V usage is TRBV7-2 and J usage is TRBJ2-1, with TRBD1 matching 7 bases. This CDR3 is 15 amino acids long. The ends lost 3 bases at V and 7 bases at J; junction bases unmatched: 9. Looked up from germline, CDR1 is SGHTA and CDR2 is FQGNSA. The DNA for the CDR3 is TGTGCCAGCAGCTTTAGACAGGGCCTGAGGAATGAGCAGTTCTTC. It yields the protein CASSFRQGLRNEQFF.

The chain is built from TRBV5-6 and TRBJ2-5; D may be TRBD2 (6 bases). Germline V lookup: CDR1 SGHDT, CDR2 YYEEEE. V lost 9 bases to trimming and J lost 5 bases, with 29 bases between them. The CDR3 contains 17 residues. CDR3 sequence reads: CANPGDSYHPRCETQYF. Here the CDR3 DNA reads TGTGCCAACCCGGGGGACTCCTACCATCCTCGTTGCGAGACCCAGTACTTC.

This clone came up a few times. The chain recombines TRBV5-1 with TRBJ1-2; D ambiguous. This CDR3 spans 15 amino acids. The V end lost 2 bases, the J end lost 4 bases, and 15 bases lay between the germline ends. Germline V gene sequence: CDR1 SGHRS, CDR2 YFSETQ. The CDR3 is CASSFTPGESYGYTF. The DNA for the CDR3 is TGCGCCAGCAGCTTTACTCCGGGAGAGAGCTATGGCTACACCTTC.